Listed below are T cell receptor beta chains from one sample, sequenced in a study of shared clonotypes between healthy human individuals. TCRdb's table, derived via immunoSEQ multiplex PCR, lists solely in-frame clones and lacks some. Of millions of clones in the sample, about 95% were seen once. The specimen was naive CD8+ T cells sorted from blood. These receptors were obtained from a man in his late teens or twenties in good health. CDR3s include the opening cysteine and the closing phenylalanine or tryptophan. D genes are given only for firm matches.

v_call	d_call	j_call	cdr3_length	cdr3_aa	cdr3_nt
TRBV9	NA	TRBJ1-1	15	CASSVEMDTDTEAFF	TGTGCCAGCAGCGTAGAAATGGACACAGACACTGAAGCTTTCTTT
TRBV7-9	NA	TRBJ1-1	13	CASSEQGHTEAFF	TGTGCCAGCAGCGAACAGGGTCACACTGAAGCTTTCTTT
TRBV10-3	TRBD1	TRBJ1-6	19	CAISESGQDLSSYNSPLHF	TGTGCCATCAGTGAGTCGGGACAGGACCTTAGCTCCTATAATTCACCCCTCCACTTT
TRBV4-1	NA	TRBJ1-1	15	CASSQDLGWDTEAFF	TGCGCCAGCAGCCAAGATCTTGGGTGGGACACTGAAGCTTTCTTT
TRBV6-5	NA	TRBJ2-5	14	CASSPPSDQETQYF	TGTGCCAGCAGCCCACCTAGCGACCAAGAGACCCAGTACTTC
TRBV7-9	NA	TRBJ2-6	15	CASSFVPSGANVLTF	TGTGCCAGCAGCTTCGTCCCGTCTGGGGCCAACGTCCTGACTTTC
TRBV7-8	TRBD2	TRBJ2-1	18	CASSLGLAGGPVGNEQFF	TGTGCCAGCAGCTTAGGGCTAGCGGGAGGGCCGGTGGGCAATGAGCAGTTCTTC
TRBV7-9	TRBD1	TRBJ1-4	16	CASSLAWGTGDEKLFF	TGTGCCAGCAGCTTAGCTTGGGGGACAGGGGATGAAAAACTGTTTTTT
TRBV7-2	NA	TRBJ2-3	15	CASSLGGFPDDTQYF	TGTGCCAGCAGCTTAGGGGGGTTCCCGGATGATACGCAGTATTTT
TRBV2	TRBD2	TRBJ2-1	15	CASTLAGGLYNEQFF	TGTGCCAGTACCTTAGCGGGAGGGCTGTACAATGAGCAGTTCTTC